This T cell receptor (beta chain) was recorded in a study of PD-1 blockade in classical Hodgkin lymphoma. Relapse after autologous stem cell transplantation occurred in every patient, and brentuximab vedotin exposure varied. Thawed PBMCs were the source of CD4+ T cells, purified by magnetic negative selection. The V gene's germline CDR1 is LNHDA and CDR2 SQIVND (reference sequence). This CDR3 comprises 13 residues. Deletions cut 2 bases from V and 4 bases from J, with 8 bases between. Some clones are missing from TCRdb's copy, which holds only in-frame ones; the method was immunoSEQ multiplex PCR. This sample has fewer than 8,000 clones, with just under 80% found just once.

The input for sequencing was CD4+ T cells from blood, taken at baseline. This receptor was taken from a human donor with classical Hodgkin lymphoma. J is TRBJ1-1 and V is TRBV19, with D uncertain. The DNA for the CDR3 is TGTGCCAGTAGTATACGGAGGTTCACTGAAGCTTTCTTT. It translates to CASSIRRFTEAFF.